The clone carrying this TCR beta chain appeared many times. This record comes from a study of early T cells in non-severe SARS-CoV-2 infection. Attached unique molecular identifiers marked individual cDNA molecules. TCRdb re-derived calls from the 5' RACE reads in MiXCR, one entry per CDR3 protein. The repertoire holds several thousand distinct CDR3 sequences, with 4.8% as singletons. With 5 bases clipped from V and 9 bases from J, the junction kept 15 bases outside the gene matches. The germline CDR1 and CDR2 sequences are SGHTA and FQGNSA. The CDR3 is 17 residues long. Sample: whole blood. The chain is built from TRBV7-2 and TRBJ2-1, with 11 bases that match TRBD2. This sequence was found in an adult who was a healthcare worker with PCR-confirmed SARS-CoV-2 infection or an uninfected control (not recorded which). CDR3 in DNA: TGTGCCAGCAGCCTCCGACTAGCGGGACCTCCTATGTTTGAGCAGTTCTTC. The encoded protein is CASSLRLAGPPMFEQFF.